Following are 17 T cell receptor beta chains from one sample sequenced in a study of blood T cell repertoires in COVID-19. TCRdb's copy holds only in-frame clones and misses some; the assay was immunoSEQ multiplex PCR. Among 95,000 to 150,000 clones, about 83% were seen once, and the ten largest hold about an eighth. Specimen: peripheral blood. Receptor source: a man aged 60-69 years with acute or convalescent COVID-19.

V and J are TRBV10-1 and TRBJ2-7; tentative D call: TRBD1 (6 bases). The length of the CDR3 is 13 residues. Germline V gene sequence: CDR1 WNHNN, CDR2 SYGVQD (reference sequence). V lost 6 bases, J lost 5 bases, and 14 bases lay in between. The CDR3 nucleotides read TGCGCCAGCAGCCCTCAACAGGGTAACGAGCAGTACTTC. Amino acids: CASSPQQGNEQYF.

This clone was counted once. The rearrangement joins TRBV5-1 to TRBJ2-1; 8 nucleotides match TRBD2. The germline CDR1 and CDR2 sequences are SGHRS and YFSETQ. Trimming took 4 bases from V and 10 from J; bases not matched to a gene: 10. The CDR3 runs to 14 residues. The CDR3 is CASSPSSGSGEQFF. DNA of the CDR3: TGCGCCAGCAGCCCATCTAGCGGGTCCGGGGAGCAGTTCTTC.

The chain has TRBV6-1 and TRBJ1-2, with a tentative D call TRBD1 (6 bases). Germline CDR1 MNHNS, CDR2 SASEGT. This CDR3 comprises 14 residues. The V end lost 1 base, the J end lost 3 bases, and 9 bases lay between the germline ends. The CDR3 region is CASSEGRGDYGYTF. For the CDR3, the DNA is TGTGCCAGCAGTGAAGGCAGGGGAGACTATGGCTACACCTTC.

The rearrangement uses TRBV5-4 and TRBJ2-5; D gene ambiguous. CDR3 length: 16 residues. Germline loops: CDR1 SGHNT, CDR2 YYREEE (reference sequence). V was shortened by 4 bases and J by 3 bases, with 19 bases between the two germline ends. CDR3 nucleotides: TGTGCCAGCAGCCCCCGTGGATTGGGCGTCAAAGAGACCCAGTACTTC. Its translation is CASSPRGLGVKETQYF. Looking up the rest from reference TRBV5-4 and TRBJ2-5 gives the full variable domain: ETGVTQSPTHLIKTRGQQVTLRCSSQSGHNTVSWYQQALGQGPQFIFQYYREEENGRGNFPPRFSGLQFPNYSSELNVNALELDDSALYLCASSPRGLGVKETQYFGPGTRLLVL.

The chain couples TRBV11-2 to TRBJ1-2, with D possibly TRBD1 on 6 matching bases. The CDR3 is made up of 13 amino acids. Looked up from germline, CDR1 is SGHAT and CDR2 is FQNNGV. Deletions cut 5 bases from V and 4 bases from J, with 11 bases between. CDR3 amino acids: CASSPDRSYGYTF. The CDR3, as DNA: TGTGCCAGCAGCCCGGACAGATCCTATGGCTACACCTTC.

V and J are TRBV19 and TRBJ2-7, with D tentatively TRBD2 (5 bases). The germline V gene has CDR1 LNHDA and CDR2 SQIVND (reference sequence). This CDR3 has 15 residues. Trimming stripped 2 bases from V and 2 bases from J, with 13 bases between. CDR3 bases: TGTGCCAGTAGTATACCCGGACTGGGAACCTACGAGCAGTACTTC. Amino acids: CASSIPGLGTYEQYF.

The genes are TRBV28 and TRBJ1-2; TRBD1 is a possible D gene (5 bases). Looked up from germline, CDR1 is MDHEN and CDR2 is SYDVKM. The CDR3 has 13 residues. V lost 6 bases and J 8 bases, leaving 16 bases between the germline ends. In DNA, the CDR3 is TGTGCCAGCAGCCAGTTGGGGCCGCGGGGCTACACCTTC. Translation: CASSQLGPRGYTF.

This rearrangement joins TRBV5-1 to TRBJ2-5; no clear D. The germline V gene encodes CDR1 SGHRS and CDR2 YFSETQ. This CDR3 spans 12 amino acids. V was cut by 5 bases and J by 4 bases, with 9 bases left in between. The CDR3 sequence: CASRKERETQYF. The CDR3 DNA follows: TGCGCCAGCAGAAAGGAGAGAGAGACCCAGTACTTC.

The rearrangement links TRBV16 to TRBJ2-1, with 10 bases lining up with TRBD2. The CDR3 contains 17 residues. The junction had 6 bases not matched to a gene; V was cut back by 0 bases and J by 4 bases. Germline V gives CDR1 KGHSY, CDR2 FQNENV. CDR3 amino acids: CASSQSMGLATYNEQFF. The CDR3 DNA follows: TGTGCCAGCAGCCAATCCATGGGACTAGCGACTTACAATGAGCAGTTCTTC. Together with reference TRBV16 and TRBJ2-1, the CDR3 gives the full variable domain: GEEVAQTPKHLVRGEGQKAKLYCAPIKGHSYVFWYQQVLKNEFKFLISFQNENVFDETGMPKERFSAKCLPNSPCSLEIQATKLEDSAVYFCASSQSMGLATYNEQFFGPGTRLTVL.

This chain uses TRBV5-1 with TRBJ2-5, with TRBD1 as a possible D gene (7 bases). The CDR3 has 14 residues. Trimming left V 7 bases short and J 4 bases short, with 17 bases between. Germline assignment: CDR1 SGHRS and CDR2 YFSETQ. The CDR3 spells CASGGQSGGETQYF. DNA for the CDR3: TGCGCCAGCGGGGGACAGTCCGGGGGAGAGACCCAGTACTTC.

The chain couples TRBV18 to TRBJ1-1; 9 bases align to TRBD1. Looked up from germline, CDR1 is KGHSH and CDR2 is LQKENI. The CDR3 has 16 residues. V dropped 2 bases and J dropped 5; count of bases not matched to a gene: 9. In DNA form, the CDR3 reads TGTGCCAGCTCACCAAACAGGGGGCATAGAGGGACTGAAGCTTTCTTT. Encoded protein: CASSPNRGHRGTEAFF.

This chain connects TRBV6-1 to TRBJ1-1, with D perhaps matching TRBD1 (5 bases). Germline CDR1 reads MNHNS; CDR2 reads SASEGT. V lost 0 bases, J lost 3 bases, and 5 bases lay in between. The CDR3 length is 13 residues. In DNA, the CDR3 is TGTGCCAGCAGTGAAGCAGGGGACACTGAAGCTTTCTTT. Residues: CASSEAGDTEAFF.

The chain employs TRBV7-3 and TRBJ2-1; 8 nucleotides agree with TRBD2. The germline CDR1 and CDR2 sequences are SGHTA and FQGTGA. J lost 7 bases, V lost 2 bases, and 7 bases had no gene match. This CDR3 region has 15 residues. The CDR3 spells CASSLYWTSSNEQFF. Written as DNA, the CDR3 is TGTGCCAGCAGCTTATACTGGACTAGCTCTAATGAGCAGTTCTTC.

Concerning this clone itself: The same CDR3 also results from other DNA sequences found in this sample. V and J are TRBV5-1 and TRBJ2-1, with D possibly TRBD2 on 6 matching bases. This CDR3 comprises 13 residues. Trimming shortened V by 0 bases and J by 7 bases, and 8 bases separated the two germline ends. Germline CDR1 reads SGHRS; CDR2 reads YFSETQ. The CDR3 DNA follows: TGCGCCAGCAGCTTGGCTGGGGGGAATGAGCAGTTCTTC. Its translation: CASSLAGGNEQFF.

The sample holds a few counts of this clone. This chain connects TRBV18 to TRBJ2-2, with TRBD1 matching over 7 bases. J lost 6 bases, V lost 5 bases, and 3 bases had no gene match. CDR1 and CDR2 (germline): KGHSH, LQKENI. The CDR3 is made up of 13 amino acids. DNA of the CDR3: TGTGCCAGCTCAATACAGGGGTCCGGGGAGCTGTTTTTT. Translating gives CASSIQGSGELFF.

The J gene is TRBJ2-3, the V gene TRBV27; 8 nucleotides match TRBD2. From germline, CDR1 is MNHEY and CDR2 SMNVEV (reference sequence). Germline trimming cut 6 bases from V and 4 bases from J; bases unmatched to any gene: 9. The length of the CDR3 is 15 residues. CDR3 region: CASSPRSGRSDTQYF. CDR3 DNA sequence: TGTGCCAGCAGCCCTCGGAGCGGGAGATCAGATACGCAGTATTTT.

The V and J genes are TRBV7-9 and TRBJ2-3; 9 bases match TRBD2. Germline assignment: CDR1 SEHNR and CDR2 FQNEAQ (reference sequence). V gave up 1 base and J gave up 2 bases; unmatched junction bases: 7. This CDR3 is built from 17 residues. In nucleotides, the CDR3 is TGTGCCAGCAGCTTAGGGTCTAGCGGGACCTTCACAGATACGCAGTATTTT. Its protein is CASSLGSSGTFTDTQYF.